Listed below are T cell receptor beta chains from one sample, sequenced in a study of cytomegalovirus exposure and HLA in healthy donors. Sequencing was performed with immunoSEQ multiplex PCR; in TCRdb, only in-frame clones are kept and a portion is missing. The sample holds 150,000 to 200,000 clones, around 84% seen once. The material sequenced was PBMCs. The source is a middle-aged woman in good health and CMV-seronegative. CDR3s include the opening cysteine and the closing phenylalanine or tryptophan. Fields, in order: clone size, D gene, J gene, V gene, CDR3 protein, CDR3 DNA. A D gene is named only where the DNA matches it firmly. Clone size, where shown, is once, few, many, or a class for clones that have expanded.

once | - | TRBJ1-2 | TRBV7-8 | CASTNTGSSRGYTF | TGTGCCAGCACGAACACAGGGTCTTCGCGTGGCTACACCTTC
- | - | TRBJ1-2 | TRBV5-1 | CASSPSLTSKNTF | TGCGCCAGCAGCCCGAGCCTGACATCGAAGAACACCTTC
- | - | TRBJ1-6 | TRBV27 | CASSSNGQSNSPLHF | TGTGCCAGCAGTTCCAACGGACAGTCTAATTCACCCCTCCACTTT
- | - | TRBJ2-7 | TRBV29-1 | CSVHGVMAREQYF | TGCAGCGTCCACGGGGTGATGGCCAGGGAGCAGTACTTC
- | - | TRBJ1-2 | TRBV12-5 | CASAPEYPYGYTF | TGTGCTAGTGCCCCTGAGTACCCCTATGGCTACACCTTC
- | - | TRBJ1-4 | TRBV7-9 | CASSSTTNEKLFF | TGTGCCAGCAGCTCAACAACTAATGAAAAACTGTTTTTT
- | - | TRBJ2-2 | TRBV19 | CASRSFGEENTGELFF | TGTGCCAGTAGGAGCTTCGGGGAGGAGAACACCGGGGAGCTGTTTTTT
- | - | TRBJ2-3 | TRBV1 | CTSSRIAVSTDTQYF | TGCACCAGCAGCCGGATAGCGGTTAGCACAGATACGCAGTATTTT
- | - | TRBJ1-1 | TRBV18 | CASSPDSLNTEAFF | TGTGCCAGCTCACCCGACAGCTTGAACACTGAAGCTTTCTTT
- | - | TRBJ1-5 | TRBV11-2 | CASSLDDRGRDQPQHF | TGTGCCAGCAGCTTAGACGATCGGGGTAGAGATCAGCCCCAGCATTTT
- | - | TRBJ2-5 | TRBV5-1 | CASTRLGASQETQYF | TGCGCCAGCACACGGCTGGGGGCAAGCCAAGAGACCCAGTACTTC
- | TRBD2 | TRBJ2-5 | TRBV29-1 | CSVDRLAGETQYF | TGCAGCGTGGATAGGCTAGCGGGGGAGACCCAGTACTTC
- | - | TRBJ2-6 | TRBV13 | CASSLRQAGANVLTF | TGTGCCAGCAGCTTAAGGCAGGCCGGGGCCAACGTCCTGACTTTC
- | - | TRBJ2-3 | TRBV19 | CASSIALPGTDTQYF | TGTGCCAGTAGTATAGCCCTGCCGGGCACAGATACGCAGTATTTT
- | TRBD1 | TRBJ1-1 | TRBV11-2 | CASSLGGQGGTEAFF | TGTGCCAGCAGCTTGGGAGGACAGGGTGGAACTGAAGCTTTCTTT
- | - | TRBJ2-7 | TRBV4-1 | CASTMGLGYEQYF | TGCGCCAGCACCATGGGGCTAGGTTACGAGCAGTACTTC
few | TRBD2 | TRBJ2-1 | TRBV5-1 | CASSLISGGFNEQFF | TGCGCCAGCAGCTTGATAAGCGGGGGGTTCAATGAGCAGTTCTTC
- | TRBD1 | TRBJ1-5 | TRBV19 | CASSIHRDRGNQPQHF | TGTGCCAGTAGTATCCACCGAGACAGGGGCAATCAGCCCCAGCATTTT
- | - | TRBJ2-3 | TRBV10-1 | CASSPVSTDTQYF | TGCGCCAGCAGTCCAGTTAGCACAGATACGCAGTATTTT
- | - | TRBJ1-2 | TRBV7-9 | CASNLRVGYGYTF | TGTGCCAGCAACCTGAGGGTTGGCTATGGCTACACCTTC
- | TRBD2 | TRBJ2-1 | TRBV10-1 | CASSEWRGANNEQFF | TGCGCCAGCAGTGAGTGGCGGGGGGCTAACAATGAGCAGTTCTTC
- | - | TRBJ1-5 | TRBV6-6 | CASSYGRDNQPQHF | TGTGCCAGCAGTTACGGCCGGGATAATCAGCCCCAGCATTTT
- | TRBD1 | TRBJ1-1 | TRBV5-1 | CASSPMDRGQAAFF | TGCGCCAGCAGCCCGATGGACAGGGGGCAGGCAGCTTTCTTT
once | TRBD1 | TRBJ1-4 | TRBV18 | CASSPAGQGATNEKLFF | TGTGCCAGCTCACCAGCGGGACAGGGGGCAACTAATGAAAAACTGTTTTTT
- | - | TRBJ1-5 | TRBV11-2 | CASSLGGVGNQPQHF | TGTGCCAGCAGCTTGGGAGGGGTTGGAAATCAGCCCCAGCATTTT
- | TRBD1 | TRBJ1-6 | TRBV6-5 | CASSYYRQGANSPLHF | TGTGCCAGCAGTTACTACAGACAGGGGGCTAATTCACCCCTCCACTTT
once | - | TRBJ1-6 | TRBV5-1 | CASSTDSSYNSPLHF | TGCGCCAGCAGCACGGACAGCTCCTATAATTCACCCCTCCACTTT
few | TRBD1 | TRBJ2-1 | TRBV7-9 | CASSPGQGWNEQFF | TGTGCCAGCAGCCCGGGACAGGGATGGAATGAGCAGTTCTTC
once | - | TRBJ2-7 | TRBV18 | CASSPPAGPYEQYF | TGTGCCAGCTCACCACCGGCGGGGCCGTACGAGCAGTACTTC
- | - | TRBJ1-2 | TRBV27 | CASSATAAGDYGYTF | TGTGCCAGCAGCGCTACAGCCGCGGGGGACTATGGCTACACCTTC
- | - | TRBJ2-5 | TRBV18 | CASSPPDSLGWTQYF | TGTGCCAGCTCACCACCGGACAGCCTCGGTTGGACCCAGTACTTC
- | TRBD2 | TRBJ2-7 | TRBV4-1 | CASSQASSGDYEQYF | TGCGCCAGCAGCCAAGCGTCTAGCGGGGACTACGAGCAGTACTTC
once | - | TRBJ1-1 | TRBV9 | CASSEAPQWAEAFF | TGTGCCAGCAGCGAGGCCCCCCAGTGGGCCGAAGCTTTCTTT
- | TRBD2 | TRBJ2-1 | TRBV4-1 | CASSHVIAGGHYNEQFF | TGCGCCAGCAGCCACGTAATAGCGGGGGGACACTACAATGAGCAGTTCTTC
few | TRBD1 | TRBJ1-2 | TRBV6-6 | CASSQQGGGYGYTF | TGTGCCAGCAGTCAACAGGGGGGAGGCTATGGCTACACCTTC